The sample holds a few counts of the clone carrying this T cell receptor (beta chain). Next came a second PCR, run for about 6 to 12 cycles, which used a sample-barcoded 5' primer along with a J-beta primer mix. Using its own MiXCR run on the 5' RACE reads, TCRdb lists one record per CDR3 protein. The table includes 270,000 or so distinct CDR3 sequences, roughly 27% detected once. The data derive from a study of blood T cells in healthy people across ages. CDR1 is MDHEN and CDR2 is SYDVKM in the germline V gene. The CDR3 contains 14 residues. The material sequenced was blood. The V and J genes are TRBV28 and TRBJ2-1; D possibly matches TRBD1 or TRBD2 (5 bases each). The J call is in doubt because the DNA end fits TRBJ2-7 better. This receptor was obtained from a woman in her 70s in good health. Written as DNA, the CDR3 is TGTGCCAGCAACTCGGGACCTCCCTCTTACGAGCAGTACTTC. Its protein product is CASNSGPPSYEQYF.